The source of this TCR beta chain is a study of cytomegalovirus exposure and HLA in healthy donors. Study conclusions and caveats: Generally TCR sequences proved uncommon, though certain public TCRs appeared in numerous donors. In vitro confirmation showed a few CMV-associated chains to be CMV antigen specific.

Concerning this clone itself: Its cognate antigen is unknown.

Profiled with immunoSEQ multiplex PCR; TCRdb holds only in-frame clones, not every one. Of under 140,000 clones in the sample, 88% were seen once. Sequenced: PBMCs. The TCR comes from a woman aged 30 to 39 in good health and CMV-seropositive.

The CDR3 spells CASRPHGGTQYF. In DNA, the CDR3 is TGTGCCAGCAGGCCCCACGGGGGGACCCAGTACTTC. This chain links TRBV2 with TRBJ2-5; possible D gene TRBD2, 6 bases. Germline V gene lookup returns CDR1 SNHLY and CDR2 FYNNEI. Trimming cost V 6 bases and J 7 bases, with 12 bases left between them. This CDR3 spans 12 amino acids.